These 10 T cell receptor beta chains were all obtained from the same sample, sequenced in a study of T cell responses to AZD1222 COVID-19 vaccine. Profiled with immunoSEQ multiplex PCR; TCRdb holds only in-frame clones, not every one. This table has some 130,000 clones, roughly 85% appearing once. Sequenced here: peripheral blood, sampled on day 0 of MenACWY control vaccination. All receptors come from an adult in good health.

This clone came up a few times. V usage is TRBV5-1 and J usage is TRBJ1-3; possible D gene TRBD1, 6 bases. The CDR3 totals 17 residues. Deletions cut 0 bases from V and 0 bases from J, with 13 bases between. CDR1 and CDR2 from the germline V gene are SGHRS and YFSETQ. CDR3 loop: CASSLGRGTRSGNTIYF. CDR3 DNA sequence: TGCGCCAGCAGCTTGGGACGCGGGACACGCTCTGGAAACACCATATATTTT. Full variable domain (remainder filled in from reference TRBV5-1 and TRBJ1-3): KAGVTQTPRYLIKTRGQQVTLSCSPISGHRSVSWYQQTPGQGLQFLFEYFSETQRNKGNFPGRFSGRQFSNSRSEMNVSTLELGDSALYLCASSLGRGTRSGNTIYFGEGSWLTVV.

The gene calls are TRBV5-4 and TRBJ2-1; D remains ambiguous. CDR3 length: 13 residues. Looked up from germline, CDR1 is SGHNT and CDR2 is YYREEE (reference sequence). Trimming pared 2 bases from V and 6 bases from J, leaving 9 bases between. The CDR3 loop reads CASSFHRVNEQFF. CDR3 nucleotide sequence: TGTGCCAGCAGCTTTCATCGAGTCAATGAGCAGTTCTTC.

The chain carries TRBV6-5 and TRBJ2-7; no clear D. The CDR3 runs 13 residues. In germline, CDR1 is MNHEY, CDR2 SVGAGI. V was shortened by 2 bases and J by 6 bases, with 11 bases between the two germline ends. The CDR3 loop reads CASSYDPLREQYF. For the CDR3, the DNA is TGTGCCAGCAGTTACGATCCCCTTCGCGAGCAGTACTTC.

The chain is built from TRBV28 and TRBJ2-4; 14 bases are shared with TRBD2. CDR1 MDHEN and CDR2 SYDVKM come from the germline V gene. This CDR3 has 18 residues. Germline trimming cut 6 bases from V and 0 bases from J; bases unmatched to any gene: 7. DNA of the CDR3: TGTGCCAGCAGCCCCGGGACTAGCGGGGGTTTAGCCAAAAACATTCAGTACTTC. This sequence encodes CASSPGTSGGLAKNIQYF.

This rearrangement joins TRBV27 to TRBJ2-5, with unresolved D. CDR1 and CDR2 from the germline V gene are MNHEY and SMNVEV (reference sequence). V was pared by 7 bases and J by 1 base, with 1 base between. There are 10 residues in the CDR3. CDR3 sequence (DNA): TGTGCCAGCACCCAAGAGACCCAGTACTTC. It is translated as CASTQETQYF.

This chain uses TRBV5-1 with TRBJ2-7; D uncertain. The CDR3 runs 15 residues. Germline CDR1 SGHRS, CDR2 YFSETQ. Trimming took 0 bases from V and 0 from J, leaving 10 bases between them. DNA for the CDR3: TGCGCCAGCAGCTTGGTGGTCGGAAACTCCTACGAGCAGTACTTC. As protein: CASSLVVGNSYEQYF.

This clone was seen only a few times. The CDR3 coding sequence is TGCGCCAGCAGCCGACTAGCGGGAACCCAAGAGACCCAGTACTTC. Protein product: CASSRLAGTQETQYF. This sequence joins TRBV4-1 and TRBJ2-5; 11 bases line up with TRBD2. This CDR3 has 15 amino acids. V dropped 4 bases and J dropped 1; count of bases not matched to a gene: 2. Germline CDR1 reads MGHRA; CDR2 reads YSYEKL.

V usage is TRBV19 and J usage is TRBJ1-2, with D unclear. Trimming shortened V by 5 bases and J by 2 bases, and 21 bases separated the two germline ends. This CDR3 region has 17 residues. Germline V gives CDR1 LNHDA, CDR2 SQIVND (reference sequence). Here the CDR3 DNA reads TGTGCCAGTAGTCCTCGACTCCGGCCCCCGATAAACTATGGCTACACCTTC. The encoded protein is CASSPRLRPPINYGYTF.

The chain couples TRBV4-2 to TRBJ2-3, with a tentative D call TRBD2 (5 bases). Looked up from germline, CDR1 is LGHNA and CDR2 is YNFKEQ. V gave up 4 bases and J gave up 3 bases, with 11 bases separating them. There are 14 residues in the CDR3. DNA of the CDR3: TGTGCCAGCAGCCCTAGCACAGTTACAGATACGCAGTATTTT. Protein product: CASSPSTVTDTQYF.

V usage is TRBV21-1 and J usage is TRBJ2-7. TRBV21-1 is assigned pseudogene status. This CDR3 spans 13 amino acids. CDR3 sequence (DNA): TGTGCCAGCCCTTGGGGGAGCTCCTACGAGCAGTACTTC. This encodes CASPWGSSYEQYF.